This TCR beta chain was retrieved from a study of Graves' ophthalmopathy and Graves' hyperthyroidism. The study, taken as a whole, reports: Ophthalmopathy progression predictions by the model showed around 72% specificity and 70.59% sensitivity. Blood shared most expanded thyroid clonotypes above 0.001 frequency.

A note on this clonotype: The antigen remains unidentified.

V was pared by 5 bases and J by 0 bases, with 7 bases of the junction left unmatched. Germline values: CDR1 SGHVS, CDR2 FQNEAQ. The CDR3 spans 15 residues. Lactation, pregnancy, uncontrolled infections and other autoimmune diseases were all grounds for excluding patients. Symptoms, serum thyroxine and TRAb, thyroid ultrasound, and orbital computed tomography formed the diagnostic basis. The TCR beta CDR3 regions underwent amplification from RNA transcripts. HTBI primers primed a first-round RT-PCR, and a second-round multiplex PCR followed. TCRdb reprocessed the multiplex PCR reads with MiXCR, giving one entry per CDR3 protein. The sample consists of almost 750,000 distinct CDR3 sequences, around 40% of them appearing once.

The chain links TRBV7-8 to TRBJ2-7; 7 nucleotides match TRBD1. The specimen sequenced was peripheral blood. This receptor was taken from an adult man with Graves' ophthalmopathy. The CDR3 loop is CASSTGQARSYEQYF. CDR3 coding DNA: TGTGCCAGCAGCACAGGACAGGCCCGCTCCTACGAGCAGTACTTC. Filled out from reference TRBV7-8 and TRBJ2-7, the complete variable domain reads GAGVSQSPRYKVAKRGQDVALRCDPISGHVSLFWYQQALGQGPEFLTYFQNEAQLDKSGLPSDRFFAERPEGSVSTLKIQRTQQEDSAVYLCASSTGQARSYEQYFGPGTRLTVT.